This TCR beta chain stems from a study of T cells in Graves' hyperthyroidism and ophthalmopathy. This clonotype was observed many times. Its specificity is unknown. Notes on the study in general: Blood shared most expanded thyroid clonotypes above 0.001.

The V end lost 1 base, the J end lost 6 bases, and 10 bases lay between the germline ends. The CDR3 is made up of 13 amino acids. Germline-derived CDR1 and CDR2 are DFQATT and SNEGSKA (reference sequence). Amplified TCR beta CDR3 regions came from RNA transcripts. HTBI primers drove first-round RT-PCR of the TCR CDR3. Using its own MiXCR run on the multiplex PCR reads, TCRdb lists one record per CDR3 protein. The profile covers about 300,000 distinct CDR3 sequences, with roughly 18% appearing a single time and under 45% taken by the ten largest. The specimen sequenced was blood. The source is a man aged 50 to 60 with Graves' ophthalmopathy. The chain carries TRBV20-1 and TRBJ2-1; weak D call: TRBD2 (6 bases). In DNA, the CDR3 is TGCAGTGCTAGAGGGCTAGCGCCCAATGAGCAGTTCTTC. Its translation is CSARGLAPNEQFF.